A single sample is the source of the 23 T cell receptor beta chains below, sequenced in a study of control samples from healthy donors and cancer patients. TCRdb's table, derived via immunoSEQ multiplex PCR, lists solely in-frame clones and lacks some. The sample holds around 79,000 clones, 90% to 95% seen once. The sequenced material came from PBMCs. The receptors were gathered from a woman aged 40-49 years with lung cancer.

V and J are TRBV27 and TRBJ1-1; unclear D gene. The V gene lost 4 bases and the J gene lost 7 bases, with 13 bases spanning the gap. Germline V gene sequence: CDR1 MNHEY, CDR2 SMNVEV (reference sequence). There are 13 residues in the CDR3. In nucleotides, the CDR3 is TGTGCCAGCAGTTGGGATGGTCGGGGTGAAGCTTTCTTT. Translating it yields CASSWDGRGEAFF.

This chain links TRBV9 with TRBJ1-1; unclear D gene. This CDR3 has 15 residues. V was clipped by 4 bases and J by 0 bases, with 13 bases between them. Germline CDR1 SGDLS, CDR2 YYNGEE. CDR3 nucleotides: TGTGCCAGCAGCTTATATTCAACCATGAACACTGAAGCTTTCTTT. It is translated as CASSLYSTMNTEAFF.

CDR3 region: CASSPTGVTSNIQYF. CDR3 DNA: TGTGCCAGTAGCCCGACAGGGGTTACATCAAACATTCAGTACTTC. The chain carries TRBV19 and TRBJ2-4; 8 bases match TRBD1. Per the germline V gene, CDR1 is LNHDA and CDR2 is SQIVND (reference sequence). The J segment lost 6 bases and the V segment lost 6 bases, leaving 10 bases of the junction unmatched. CDR3 length: 15 amino acids.

The rearrangement links TRBV4-1 to TRBJ1-5; 8 bases are shared with TRBD1. This CDR3 is built from 17 residues. V was pared by 0 bases and J by 2 bases, with 6 bases of the junction left unmatched. Germline CDR1 is MGHRA and CDR2 is YSYEKL. The CDR3 DNA sequence: TGCGCCAGCAGCCAAGACCCGGACAGGGTGGGCAATCAGCCCCAGCATTTT. Translating gives CASSQDPDRVGNQPQHF.

The gene calls are TRBV29-1 and TRBJ1-1, with TRBD1 as a possible D gene (5 bases). Germline V gene lookup returns CDR1 SQVTM and CDR2 ANQGSEA. This CDR3 region has 14 residues. V was clipped by 7 bases and J by 6 bases, with 21 bases between them. The CDR3 spells CSAILGARGSEAFF. The DNA for the CDR3 is TGCAGCGCGATTCTCGGGGCGCGAGGCTCTGAAGCTTTCTTT.

This clone appeared a single time. J is TRBJ2-7 and V is TRBV6-1, with 10 bases matching TRBD1. V shed 2 bases and J 0 bases; nucleotides not matched to a gene: 4. Per the germline V gene, CDR1 is MNHNS and CDR2 is SASEGT. This CDR3 is 16 amino acids long. CDR3: CASSERQGAVSYEQYF. CDR3 bases: TGTGCCAGCAGTGAAAGACAGGGGGCGGTCTCCTACGAGCAGTACTTC.

This chain connects TRBV5-4 to TRBJ1-2; 12 bases agree with TRBD1. V shed 5 bases and J 4 bases; nucleotides not matched to a gene: 6. The CDR3 extends over 15 amino acids. The germline CDR1 and CDR2 sequences are SGHNT and YYREEE (reference sequence). Written as DNA, the CDR3 is TGTGCCAGCAGAACGAGGGACAGGGGGCTCTATGGCTACACCTTC. This codes for CASRTRDRGLYGYTF. The entire variable domain, with the rest obtained from reference TRBV5-4 and TRBJ1-2, is as follows: ETGVTQSPTHLIKTRGQQVTLRCSSQSGHNTVSWYQQALGQGPQFIFQYYREEENGRGNFPPRFSGLQFPNYSSELNVNALELDDSALYLCASRTRDRGLYGYTFGSGTRLTVV.

This clone was seen only a few times. The chain has TRBV2 and TRBJ2-1; 15 bases match TRBD2. There are 17 residues in the CDR3. Looked up from germline, CDR1 is SNHLY and CDR2 is FYNNEI. With 6 bases clipped from V and 0 bases from J, the junction kept 3 bases outside the gene matches. The CDR3, as DNA: TGTGCCAGCAGCCCGGGACTAGCGGGGGGCTCCTACAATGAGCAGTTCTTC. It translates to CASSPGLAGGSYNEQFF.

The genes are TRBV10-3 and TRBJ2-7; maybe TRBD1 (6 bases). The length of the CDR3 is 19 residues. Per the germline V gene, CDR1 is ENHRY and CDR2 is SYGVKD. Trimming shortened V by 1 base and J by 1 base, and 23 bases separated the two germline ends. CDR3 DNA sequence: TGTGCCATCAGTGAGTGGGGCCACCAGACAGGCGCCAGGTCCTACGAGCAGTACTTC. Its translation: CAISEWGHQTGARSYEQYF.

The CDR3 protein is CASSYGPPGAGQPQHF. CDR3 nucleotides: TGTGCCAGCAGTTACGGACCTCCGGGGGCAGGTCAGCCCCAGCATTTT. The J gene is TRBJ1-5, the V gene TRBV6-5; maybe TRBD1 (6 bases). Trimming stripped 2 bases from V and 6 bases from J, with 17 bases between. This CDR3 spans 16 amino acids. Germline lookup yields CDR1 MNHEY and CDR2 SVGAGI.

V and J are TRBV6-1 and TRBJ1-2; D is possibly TRBD1 (5 bases). The V end lost 1 base, the J end lost 2 bases, and 11 bases lay between the germline ends. CDR1 and CDR2 from the germline V gene are MNHNS and SASEGT. This CDR3 region has 15 residues. The CDR3 coding sequence is TGTGCCAGCAGTGAAGTTGAGACAGCCAACTATGGCTACACCTTC. It encodes CASSEVETANYGYTF.

The V call is TRBV19, the J call TRBJ2-1; TRBD1 might be the D (6 bases). CDR1 and CDR2 from the germline V gene are LNHDA and SQIVND (reference sequence). Between the trimmed V and J ends, which lost 4 bases and 8 bases, there was a span of 18 bases. The CDR3 has 15 residues. Here the CDR3 reads CASSTHREQKDEQFF. The CDR3 DNA reads TGTGCCAGTAGTACCCACAGGGAGCAAAAGGATGAGCAGTTCTTC. Complete variable domain (other parts from reference TRBV19 and TRBJ2-1): DGGITQSPKYLFRKEGQNVTLSCEQNLNHDAMYWYRQDPGQGLRLIYYSQIVNDFQKGDIAEGYSVSREKKESFPLTVTSAQKNPTAFYLCASSTHREQKDEQFFGPGTRLTVL.

This chain uses TRBV2 with TRBJ1-4; TRBD1 agrees at 7 bases. J lost 5 bases, V lost 5 bases, and 5 bases had no gene match. The CDR3 sequence is 14 residues long. Germline CDR1 SNHLY, CDR2 FYNNEI. CDR3 coding DNA: TGTGCCAGCAGTCCCGGGACAGTAAATGAAAAACTGTTTTTT. It yields the protein CASSPGTVNEKLFF.

This sequence joins TRBV24-1 and TRBJ2-2; D may correspond to TRBD1 or TRBD2 (5 bases each). The CDR3 covers 18 residues. The V end lost 7 bases, the J end lost 6 bases, and 26 bases lay between the germline ends. Germline V gene lookup returns CDR1 KGHDR and CDR2 SFDVKD. The CDR3 nucleotides are TGTGCCACCAGCTCGTCGAGGGGTGGGGCGCTAACCCCCGGGGAGCTGTTTTTT. Its protein product is CATSSSRGGALTPGELFF.

V gene TRBV6-5 combines with J gene TRBJ1-2; 10 bases match TRBD1. This CDR3 has 15 amino acids. Germline V gene data show CDR1 as MNHEY and CDR2 as SVGAGI. CDR3 amino acids: CLSPGTGDAGYGYTF. CDR3 nucleotides: TGTTTAAGCCCAGGGACAGGGGACGCTGGCTATGGCTACACCTTC.

V usage is TRBV5-1 and J usage is TRBJ2-7, with D perhaps TRBD1 (5 bases). V lost 1 base, J lost 3 bases, and 14 bases lay in between. The CDR3 is 15 amino acids. Germline values: CDR1 SGHRS, CDR2 YFSETQ. CDR3 loop: CASSLQEQGIYEQYF. In nucleotides, the CDR3 is TGCGCCAGCAGCTTGCAAGAGCAGGGCATCTACGAGCAGTACTTC.

The count of this clone is one. This sequence joins TRBV13 and TRBJ1-1, with unresolved D. The V end was cut by 2 bases, the J end by 1 base, with 5 bases between. This CDR3 contains 13 residues. The V gene's germline CDR1 is PRHDT and CDR2 FYEKMQ (reference sequence). CDR3 sequence: CASSLKPNTEAFF. The CDR3 region has the DNA TGTGCCAGCAGCTTAAAGCCGAACACTGAAGCTTTCTTT. The full variable domain, its missing parts supplied by reference TRBV13 and TRBJ1-1, is AAGVIQSPRHLIKEKRETATLKCYPIPRHDTVYWYQQGPGQDPQFLISFYEKMQSDKGSIPDRFSAQQFSDYHSELNMSSLELGDSALYFCASSLKPNTEAFFGQGTRLTVV.

The chain is built from TRBV6-5 and TRBJ1-1; D remains unclear. The ends were cut back, 8 bases at V and 0 bases at J, with 7 bases in the middle. The germline CDR1 and CDR2 sequences are MNHEY and SVGAGI. This CDR3 contains 12 residues. The DNA of the CDR3 is TGTGCCAGCTCAGGAATGAACACTGAAGCTTTCTTT. Amino acids: CASSGMNTEAFF.

The chain links TRBV11-2 to TRBJ2-5, with a possible D match to TRBD2 (6 bases). V shed 1 base and J shed 2 bases, with 14 bases lying between them. Germline CDR1 and CDR2: SGHAT and FQNNGV. This CDR3 contains 16 residues. DNA for the CDR3: TGTGCCAGCAGCTTAGGTTCTTCCGGGAGACAAGAGACCCAGTACTTC. Its translation: CASSLGSSGRQETQYF.

The rearrangement uses TRBV28 and TRBJ2-6; D is uncertain. V lost 3 bases to trimming and J lost 0 bases, with 6 bases between them. The CDR3 totals 15 residues. The V gene's germline CDR1 is MDHEN and CDR2 SYDVKM. The CDR3 protein is CASSFVLSGANVLTF. The CDR3 region has the DNA TGTGCCAGCAGTTTCGTCCTCTCTGGGGCCAACGTCCTGACTTTC.

In this sample, this clone turned up once. The identical CDR3 is also encoded by other nucleotide sequences in the sample. As DNA, the CDR3 is TGTGCCAGCAGTTTAGATCGCCCCTACGAGCAGTACTTC. Protein sequence: CASSLDRPYEQYF. The chain employs TRBV12-3 or TRBV12-4 and TRBJ2-7; D is ambiguous. This CDR3 comprises 13 residues. Trimming removed 1 base from V and 2 bases from J, with 6 bases in between.

The chain couples TRBV5-4 to TRBJ1-1; D is undetermined. Germline V lookup: CDR1 SGHNT, CDR2 YYREEE (reference sequence). The CDR3 is 12 amino acids. Deletions cut 2 bases from V and 5 bases from J, with 7 bases between. CDR3 region: CASSFLETEAFF. The CDR3 DNA reads TGTGCCAGCAGCTTTTTAGAAACTGAAGCTTTCTTT.

Here the CDR3 reads CASSENIVGRPNGYTF. The CDR3 nucleotides are TGTGCCAGCAGTGAAAACATTGTAGGGAGGCCGAATGGCTACACCTTC. The genes are TRBV2 and TRBJ1-2; D not resolved. CDR3 size: 16 residues. The germline CDR1 and CDR2 sequences are SNHLY and FYNNEI. The V end was cut by 2 bases, the J end by 6 bases, with 19 bases between.